This is a list of T cell receptor beta chains from one sample in a study of shared clonotypes between healthy human individuals. Using immunoSEQ multiplex PCR, the repertoire was profiled, and TCRdb retains in-frame clones only, with some absent. The top ten clones hold around 0.47% of a sample with about 1.1 million clones, roughly 74% of them seen once. What was sequenced was memory CD4+ T cells from PBMCs. All receptors derive from a man aged 18 to 35 in good health. Some clones in this sample may be carry-over from other donors' samples. Both conserved end residues are part of each CDR3. The D gene is left open where the match is weak. Expanded clones are given a class, and other clones once, few, many or no size at all.

j_call clone_size v_call d_call cdr3_aa cdr3_nt
TRBJ1-1 NA TRBV5-1 TRBD1 CASSRQGKNTEAFF TGCGCCAGCAGCAGACAGGGGAAGAACACTGAAGCTTTCTTT
TRBJ2-2 few TRBV29-1 TRBD2 CSVKGGSGRALAGELFF TGCAGCGTTAAGGGAGGTAGCGGGAGGGCCCTCGCCGGGGAGCTGTTTTTT
TRBJ1-2 NA TRBV18 NA CASSPTLIDGYTF TGTGCCAGCTCACCGACCTTGATCGATGGCTACACCTTC
TRBJ1-1 NA TRBV19 TRBD1 CASSIDRTGRAFF TGTGCCAGTAGTATAGACAGGACAGGGAGAGCTTTCTTT
TRBJ2-3 NA TRBV28 NA CASSFRLPDTQYF TGTGCCAGCAGTTTCCGACTCCCCGATACGCAGTATTTT
TRBJ2-7 NA TRBV19 NA CASSRELVSEQYF TGTGCCAGTAGCCGGGAACTAGTTTCCGAGCAGTACTTC
TRBJ2-5 NA TRBV4-3 NA CASSQEVASGGSQETQYF TGCGCCAGCAGCCAAGAAGTTGCGAGCGGTGGGTCCCAAGAGACCCAGTACTTC
TRBJ1-1 NA TRBV5-1 NA CASSSRTRTAMNTEAFF TGCGCCAGCAGCTCCCGTACTCGGACAGCCATGAACACTGAAGCTTTCTTT
TRBJ1-2 NA TRBV18 NA CASSPTVGDYGYTF TGTGCCAGCTCACCTACCGTAGGGGACTATGGCTACACCTTC
TRBJ2-7 NA TRBV19 NA CASSIRGPLRDEQYF TGTGCCAGTAGTATCAGGGGCCCCCTTCGGGACGAGCAGTACTTC
TRBJ1-1 NA TRBV2 NA CASSEADQDGEAFF TGTGCCAGCAGTGAAGCGGACCAGGACGGGGAAGCTTTCTTT
TRBJ2-7 many TRBV27 NA CASSLFAQYSYEQYF TGTGCCAGCAGTTTATTCGCACAGTATTCCTACGAGCAGTACTTC
TRBJ2-1 NA TRBV5-1 NA CASSLGGSGNEQFF TGCGCCAGCAGCTTGGGAGGATCCGGGAATGAGCAGTTCTTC
TRBJ2-3 NA TRBV7-7 TRBD1 CASSPGQGSSDTQYF TGTGCCAGCAGCCCCGGACAGGGTTCGTCAGATACGCAGTATTTT
TRBJ2-1 NA TRBV25-1 TRBD2 CASSETSGGSYNEQFF TGTGCCAGCAGTGAAACTAGCGGGGGGTCCTACAATGAGCAGTTCTTC
TRBJ2-7 once TRBV9 TRBD1 CASSTGQGSYEQYF TGTGCCAGCAGCACAGGACAGGGCTCCTACGAGCAGTACTTC
TRBJ2-1 NA TRBV9 NA CASSVGAPSYNEQFF TGTGCCAGCAGCGTAGGGGCTCCGTCCTACAATGAGCAGTTCTTC
TRBJ1-4 once TRBV18 TRBD1 CASSPTKAQGNEKLFF TGTGCCAGCTCACCAACAAAGGCACAGGGGAATGAAAAACTGTTTTTT
TRBJ2-3 once TRBV5-6 NA CASSLEFGQIGTDTQYF TGTGCCAGCAGCTTGGAATTTGGCCAAATTGGCACAGATACGCAGTATTTT
TRBJ2-5 NA TRBV7-9 NA CASSLEGDPDF TGTGCCAGCAGCTTAGAGGGGGATCCCGACTTC
TRBJ1-1 NA TRBV7-8 NA CASSPVTVNTEAFF TGTGCCAGCAGCCCAGTGACAGTGAACACTGAAGCTTTCTTT
TRBJ2-1 NA TRBV4-2 TRBD2 CASSQGTRIHEQFF TGTGCCAGCAGCCAAGGGACTAGAATCCATGAGCAGTTCTTC
TRBJ1-3 NA TRBV29-1 NA CSVVLPSSGNTIYF TGCAGCGTTGTCTTGCCAAGCTCTGGAAACACCATATATTTT
TRBJ1-1 NA TRBV7-6 NA CASSLARGGNTEAFF TGTGCCAGCAGCTTAGCCCGAGGGGGTAACACTGAAGCTTTCTTT
TRBJ1-1 NA TRBV27 TRBD1 CASRRTGGTEAFF TGTGCCAGCAGACGGACAGGGGGCACTGAAGCTTTCTTT
TRBJ2-1 NA TRBV18 TRBD2 CASSPDPSGSSIYNEQFF TGTGCCAGCTCACCGGATCCTAGCGGGAGTAGTATTTACAATGAGCAGTTCTTC
TRBJ2-4 NA TRBV5-4 NA CASSPPGDIQYF TGTGCCAGCAGCCCACCGGGGGACATTCAGTACTTC